This is a list of T cell receptor beta chains from one sample in a study of CD8+ T cells in alopecia areata. Libraries were prepared by immunoSEQ multiplex PCR; TCRdb keeps only in-frame clonotypes and omits some of them. The sample lists 160,000 or so clones; around 64% were seen once. The source material was CD8+ T cells sorted from blood, sampled at week 0. These receptors were taken from a human donor with alopecia areata. CDR3s include the opening cysteine and the closing phenylalanine or tryptophan. The order of the fields is J gene, clone size, V gene, D gene, CDR3 protein, CDR3 DNA. The D gene is left open where the match is weak. Size is omitted from some rows. Given values are once, few, many or a class for expanded clones.

J gene: TRBJ1-1; clone size: NA; V gene: TRBV29-1; D gene: NA; CDR3 protein: CSVEGSGDTEAFF; CDR3 DNA: TGCAGCGTTGAGGGAAGCGGGGACACTGAAGCTTTCTTT
J gene: TRBJ2-2; clone size: NA; V gene: TRBV5-7; D gene: NA; CDR3 protein: CASSLVGLQFTGELFF; CDR3 DNA: TGTGCCAGCAGCTTGGTAGGGCTACAATTCACCGGGGAGCTGTTTTTT
J gene: TRBJ1-6; clone size: few; V gene: TRBV11-2; D gene: NA; CDR3 protein: CARSSRNSPLHF; CDR3 DNA: TGTGCGCGCTCGAGTAGGAATTCACCCCTCCACTTT
J gene: TRBJ2-5; clone size: NA; V gene: TRBV27; D gene: TRBD2; CDR3 protein: CASSLWGGMETQYF; CDR3 DNA: TGTGCCAGCAGTTTATGGGGAGGGATGGAGACCCAGTACTTC
J gene: TRBJ2-7; clone size: NA; V gene: TRBV5-5; D gene: NA; CDR3 protein: CASSLIGPAGEQYF; CDR3 DNA: TGTGCCAGCAGCTTGATCGGACCGGCAGGCGAGCAGTACTTC
J gene: TRBJ2-4; clone size: NA; V gene: TRBV4-1; D gene: TRBD2; CDR3 protein: CASSQVPGGSNIQYF; CDR3 DNA: TGCGCCAGCAGCCAAGTACCGGGCGGGAGTAACATTCAGTACTTC
J gene: TRBJ2-7; clone size: NA; V gene: TRBV19; D gene: TRBD1; CDR3 protein: CASSTRDRVDEFYEQYF; CDR3 DNA: TGTGCCAGTAGTACTAGGGACAGGGTAGATGAGTTCTACGAGCAGTACTTC
J gene: TRBJ2-1; clone size: NA; V gene: TRBV14; D gene: NA; CDR3 protein: CASSLSVYNEQFF; CDR3 DNA: TGTGCCAGCAGCCTTTCGGTGTACAATGAGCAGTTCTTC
J gene: TRBJ1-5; clone size: NA; V gene: TRBV5-6; D gene: NA; CDR3 protein: CASSFLNQPQHF; CDR3 DNA: TGTGCCAGCAGCTTTTTAAATCAGCCCCAGCATTTT
J gene: TRBJ2-3; clone size: once; V gene: TRBV7-7; D gene: NA; CDR3 protein: CASSLGRDRSTDTQYF; CDR3 DNA: TGTGCTAGCAGCTTGGGGCGGGACAGAAGCACAGATACGCAGTATTTT
J gene: TRBJ2-7; clone size: NA; V gene: TRBV13; D gene: NA; CDR3 protein: CASSLHGRDEQYF; CDR3 DNA: TGTGCCAGCAGCTTACACGGTCGGGACGAGCAGTACTTC
J gene: TRBJ2-7; clone size: few; V gene: TRBV15; D gene: TRBD1; CDR3 protein: CATSPQGASYEQYF; CDR3 DNA: TGTGCCACGAGTCCACAGGGGGCCTCCTACGAGCAGTACTTC
J gene: TRBJ1-1; clone size: few; V gene: TRBV29-1; D gene: TRBD1; CDR3 protein: CSARSLTGQGMNTEAFF; CDR3 DNA: TGCAGCGCTAGGTCCTTGACGGGACAGGGCATGAACACTGAAGCTTTCTTT
J gene: TRBJ2-1; clone size: few; V gene: TRBV7-3; D gene: NA; CDR3 protein: CASSLTGNEQFF; CDR3 DNA: TGTGCCAGCTCTCTTACCGGCAATGAGCAGTTCTTC
J gene: TRBJ2-7; clone size: NA; V gene: TRBV2; D gene: TRBD1; CDR3 protein: CASSYRGDYYEQYF; CDR3 DNA: TGTGCCAGCAGTTACAGGGGAGATTACTACGAGCAGTACTTC
J gene: TRBJ2-6; clone size: few; V gene: TRBV19; D gene: NA; CDR3 protein: CASQPRGELSGANVLTF; CDR3 DNA: TGTGCCAGTCAACCCCGAGGAGAGCTCTCTGGGGCCAACGTCCTGACTTTC
J gene: TRBJ2-7; clone size: NA; V gene: TRBV25-1; D gene: TRBD1; CDR3 protein: CASSDFAGGLSYEQYF; CDR3 DNA: TGTGCCAGCAGTGATTTCGCAGGGGGCCTCTCCTACGAGCAGTACTTC
J gene: TRBJ2-3; clone size: few; V gene: TRBV21-1; D gene: NA; CDR3 protein: CASSLNMEELAGDTDTQYF; CDR3 DNA: TGTGCCAGCAGCCTAAACATGGAGGAACTAGCGGGGGACACAGATACGCAGTATTTT
J gene: TRBJ2-2; clone size: NA; V gene: TRBV30; D gene: NA; CDR3 protein: CARFTSTGELFF; CDR3 DNA: TGTGCCCGATTTACGAGCACCGGGGAGCTGTTTTTT
J gene: TRBJ2-5; clone size: NA; V gene: TRBV4-1; D gene: NA; CDR3 protein: CASSQELNDETQYF; CDR3 DNA: TGCGCCAGCAGCCAAGAGTTGAATGATGAGACCCAGTACTTC
J gene: TRBJ1-4; clone size: NA; V gene: TRBV30; D gene: NA; CDR3 protein: CAWSVDSSSGEKLFF; CDR3 DNA: TGTGCCTGGAGTGTCGACAGCTCCTCGGGTGAAAAACTGTTTTTT
J gene: TRBJ2-3; clone size: NA; V gene: TRBV13; D gene: TRBD2; CDR3 protein: CASSDRLAGGRDTQYF; CDR3 DNA: TGTGCCAGCAGCGACAGACTAGCGGGGGGGCGAGATACGCAGTATTTT
J gene: TRBJ2-3; clone size: few; V gene: TRBV14; D gene: TRBD2; CDR3 protein: CASSPGTSFGDTQYF; CDR3 DNA: TGTGCCAGCAGTCCCGGGACTAGCTTTGGAGATACGCAGTATTTT
J gene: TRBJ2-1; clone size: NA; V gene: TRBV6-5; D gene: TRBD1; CDR3 protein: CASSYGQGPYNEQFF; CDR3 DNA: TGTGCCAGCAGTTACGGACAGGGGCCCTACAATGAGCAGTTCTTC
J gene: TRBJ1-2; clone size: NA; V gene: TRBV27; D gene: NA; CDR3 protein: CASHAGTSRHGYTF; CDR3 DNA: TGTGCCAGCCATGCCGGCACAAGCCGGCATGGCTACACCTTC
J gene: TRBJ1-1; clone size: NA; V gene: TRBV6-1; D gene: NA; CDR3 protein: CASSDRAVEAFF; CDR3 DNA: TGTGCCAGCAGTGACAGGGCAGTTGAAGCTTTCTTT
J gene: TRBJ1-2; clone size: NA; V gene: TRBV9; D gene: NA; CDR3 protein: CASSADGLNYGYTF; CDR3 DNA: TGTGCCAGCAGCGCGGACGGACTGAACTATGGCTACACCTTC
J gene: TRBJ1-5; clone size: NA; V gene: TRBV5-1; D gene: TRBD1; CDR3 protein: CASSLTGGPLMTQHF; CDR3 DNA: TGCGCCAGCAGCTTGACAGGGGGCCCACTAATGACCCAGCATTTT